This TCR beta chain originates from a study of shared T cell receptors in the human thymus. Germline V gene data show CDR1 as MNHNS and CDR2 as SASEGT. The CDR3 totals 15 residues. Trimming took 1 base from V and 4 from J, leaving 10 bases between them. Produced via immunoSEQ multiplex PCR; TCRdb's table is partial and in-frame only. Of roughly 700,000 clones in the sample, roughly 88% are singletons; the top ten hold around 0.0099%. This sample was also put to use in a study of human thymus T cells.

Sequenced material: thymocytes. The V call is TRBV6-1, the J call TRBJ1-4, with D possibly matching TRBD1 (5 bases). This clonotype was sampled from a boy under two years old with a congenital heart defect. CDR3 region: CASSEDGAYNEKLFF. In DNA, the CDR3 is TGTGCCAGCAGTGAAGATGGGGCTTATAATGAAAAACTGTTTTTT.